This T cell receptor beta chain derives from a study of T cell clones after liver transplantation (dated by TCRdb to the late 2010s). With respect to the entire study: Samples were obtained from ITN030ST, a randomized trial in which withdrawal of immunosuppression was attempted within 2 years of liver transplantation. Blood samples were collected pre-transplant, then pre-randomization ahead of withdrawal, and finally post-randomization once withdrawal had either been completed or failed. Donor-reactive T cell clones were identified using TCRbeta sequencing after a pre-transplant mixed lymphocyte reaction and were then followed in post-transplant blood. As an antigen-independent comparator for the donor-reactive sequences, third party-reactive TCRbeta sequences from pre-transplant MLRs were identified as well. Of the 8 liver transplant recipients making up the studied cohort, 3 were classified as tolerant and 5 as non-tolerant. To count as tolerant, a recipient had to stay completely off immunosuppression for at least one year without liver enzymes climbing beyond twice the upper limit of normal. Three of the eight recipients were HCV-positive; the others were transplanted for non-autoimmune, non-viral indications. No induction therapy was given to the subjects, and standard immunosuppression was administered until randomization at 12-24 months post-transplant. Broader findings and caveats from the paper: In a couple of subjects, low numbers of available donor cells limited the measurable donor-reactive repertoire. Donor-reactive sequences decreased more than third party-reactive sequences, which suggests partial antigen-specific deletion that was not related to withdrawal success. A significant post-transplant decrease in circulating donor-reactive CD4 TCRbeta sequences was observed in most of the 8 subjects, irrespective of tolerance or HCV status. When repertoire turnover was accounted for, significantly reduced detection of donor-reactive sequences was found in 7 of 8 subjects for CD4 and in 8 of 8 subjects for CD8. Because allograft tissue specimens were not available, migration of donor-reactive T cells into the graft, rather than deletion, may have occurred. The conclusions were preliminary, being limited by small, heterogeneous patient numbers and by non-standardized post-transplant time points.

High-throughput TCRbeta CDR3 sequencing of frozen genomic DNA was performed by immunoSEQ, including PCR amplification, mapping, bias correction and internal controls. Under the source paper's analysis protocol: Productive rearrangements were retained, and unique TCRbeta sequences were defined by the CDR3 nucleotide sequence together with the V and J gene. For a sequence to be called donor-reactive, it needed a frequency of at least 0.01% and at least 5-fold expansion in CFSE-low cells compared with unstimulated pre-transplant cells. Minimum frequency thresholds were set for each subject on the basis of the unstimulated sample with the lowest template count, so that a detection power of at least 90% was ensured. Jensen-Shannon divergence between the top 1000 TCRbeta sequences after and before transplant was used to measure repertoire turnover. Changes in detection of donor-reactive sequences were assessed with two-sided Fisher's exact tests. Here the immuneACCESS table is served through TCRdb, limited to in-frame sequences with V and J called. Missing clones are a known gap in these copies; in checked studies unresolved V genes cover under half, and the rest lacks a known reason. The DNA gave D and trimming, while V, J and clone size come from that table. In all, the sample holds roughly 10,000 clones, and approximately 78% of those were seen once. Approximately 60% of the sample lies in the top ten.

A remark on this clone: The antigen it binds to is not known. No clone much larger than this one lies a single base away; base qualities are absent.

Thawed unstimulated PBMCs were stained for CD3, CD4 and CD8 and FACS-sorted into CD3+CD4+ and CD3+CD8+ populations. Randomization to immunosuppression withdrawal applied to every one of the 8 studied subjects. Genomic DNA was isolated with the Qiagen DNeasy Blood and Tissue Kit. Sequencing used CD8+ T cells from blood, obtained at the 22-month timepoint. The TCR comes from a human patient who received a liver transplant. After a transplant, some T cells may have been passed on by the graft donor.

The DNA sequence reads TGTGCCAGCAGCTCTTCTCCCTCCTACGAGCAGTACTTC. It is translated as CASSSSPSYEQYF. The receptor chain draws on TRBV7-3 and TRBJ2-7; no D segment can be confidently identified. V and J are truncated by 4 bases and 0 bases respectively, leaving an intervening sequence of 7 bases. From cysteine to phenylalanine, the CDR3 is 13 amino acids long. The sequence is cut down to CDR3 DNA, 39 bases in frame from base 1. CDR1 and CDR2, per the germline V gene, are SGHTA and FQGTGA.